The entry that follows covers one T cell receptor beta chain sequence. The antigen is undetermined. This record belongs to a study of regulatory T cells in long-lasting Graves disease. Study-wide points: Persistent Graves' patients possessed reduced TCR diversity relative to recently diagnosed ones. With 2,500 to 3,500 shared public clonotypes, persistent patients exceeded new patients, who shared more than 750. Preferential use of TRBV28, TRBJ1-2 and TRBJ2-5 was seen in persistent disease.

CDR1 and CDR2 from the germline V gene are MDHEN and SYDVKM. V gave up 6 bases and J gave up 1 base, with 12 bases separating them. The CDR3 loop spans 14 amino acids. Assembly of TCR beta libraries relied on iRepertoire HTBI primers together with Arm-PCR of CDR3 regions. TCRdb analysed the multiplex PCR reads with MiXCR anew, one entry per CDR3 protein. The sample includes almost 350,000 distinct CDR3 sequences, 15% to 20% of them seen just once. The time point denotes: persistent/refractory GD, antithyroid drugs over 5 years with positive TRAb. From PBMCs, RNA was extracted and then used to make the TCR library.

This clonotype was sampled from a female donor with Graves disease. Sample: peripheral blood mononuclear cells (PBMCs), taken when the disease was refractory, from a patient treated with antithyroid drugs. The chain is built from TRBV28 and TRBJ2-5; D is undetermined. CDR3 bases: TGTGCCAGCAGCCCATGGGGATCCCAAGAGACCCAGTACTTC. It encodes CASSPWGSQETQYF.